The 12 T cell receptor beta chains below come from one sample, sequenced in a study of identical twins. TCRdb re-called the 5' RACE reads through MiXCR, storing one row per CDR3 protein. The sample holds nearly 650,000 distinct CDR3 sequences, under 8.5% seen once. The sample was also reused in another study, on yellow fever vaccine responses in identical twins.

Input material: PBMCs. Source of these receptors: a woman in her late teens or twenties in good health.

This chain joins TRBV5-1 and TRBJ2-6; D not certain. Trimming shortened V by 3 bases and J by 4 bases, and 8 bases separated the two germline ends. This CDR3 comprises 14 residues. The germline CDR1 and CDR2 sequences are SGHRS and YFSETQ. Here the CDR3 reads CASSSDPGANVLTF. In DNA, the CDR3 is TGCGCCAGCAGCTCGGACCCCGGGGCCAACGTCCTGACTTTC.

This clonotype came up many times. The V gene is TRBV28, the J gene TRBJ2-4; D not certain. Germline V gene lookup returns CDR1 MDHEN and CDR2 SYDVKM. V was cut by 6 bases and J by 1 base, with 25 bases left in between. This CDR3 comprises 19 residues. The CDR3 DNA reads TGTGCCAGCAGCCAAGGAGCCGGACGGACGTTTGAGGCCAAAAACATTCAGTACTTC. Translated: CASSQGAGRTFEAKNIQYF.

The chain uses TRBV7-9 and TRBJ2-5; D is unclear. Trimming left V 6 bases short and J 5 bases short, with 10 bases between. CDR3 size: 12 residues. Germline V gene lookup returns CDR1 SEHNR and CDR2 FQNEAQ (reference sequence). CDR3 sequence (DNA): TGTGCCAGCAGTAGGGTAGATGAGACCCAGTACTTC. Its translation: CASSRVDETQYF.

This clonotype has at least ten counts. The chain uses TRBV7-2 and TRBJ2-7; D ambiguous. The CDR3 runs 14 residues. In germline, CDR1 is SGHTA, CDR2 FQGNSA. Deletions cut 5 bases from V and 2 bases from J, with 13 bases between. The CDR3 coding sequence is TGTGCCAGCAGCCTATCCCCTGGCACCTACGAGCAGTACTTC. It yields the protein CASSLSPGTYEQYF.

This clonotype was counted a few times. The chain is built from TRBV5-1 and TRBJ2-3; TRBD2 is a possible D gene (5 bases). V gave up 2 bases and J gave up 6 bases, with 16 bases separating them. The CDR3 is made up of 15 amino acids. Germline V CDR1 and CDR2: SGHRS, YFSETQ. This chain's CDR3 is CASSFGSSGVDTQYF. CDR3 bases: TGCGCCAGCAGCTTTGGCTCCTCCGGGGTGGATACGCAGTATTTT.

This chain joins TRBV9 and TRBJ2-1; TRBD2 might be the D (6 bases). Germline CDR1 is SGDLS and CDR2 is YYNGEE. The CDR3 is made up of 14 amino acids. V was pared by 2 bases and J by 5 bases, with 11 bases between. The CDR3 spells CASSVQDYNNEQFF. The CDR3 DNA follows: TGTGCCAGCAGCGTCCAGGACTATAACAATGAGCAGTTCTTC.

The J gene is TRBJ2-5, the V gene TRBV5-1, with TRBD2 matching 12 bases. Trimming removed 0 bases from V and 1 base from J; junction bases left unmatched: 7. The germline CDR1 and CDR2 sequences are SGHRS and YFSETQ. The CDR3 totals 18 residues. CDR3 in amino acids: CASSLALTSGRPQETQYF. As DNA, the CDR3 is TGCGCCAGCAGCTTGGCCCTCACTAGCGGGAGGCCCCAAGAGACCCAGTACTTC.

The chain carries TRBV10-3 and TRBJ1-2; possibly TRBD1 for D (5 bases). The CDR3 extends over 16 amino acids. Germline V gene lookup returns CDR1 ENHRY and CDR2 SYGVKD. V was trimmed by 0 bases and J by 6 bases, leaving 17 bases between them. The DNA of the CDR3 is TGTGCCATCAGTGAGTCCCGAGGTAGGGGATACAATGGCTACACCTTC. It specifies CAISESRGRGYNGYTF.

This clonotype was found many times. The chain uses TRBV28 and TRBJ2-7; 11 positions agree with TRBD2. The CDR3 loop spans 15 amino acids. Germline V gene sequence: CDR1 MDHEN, CDR2 SYDVKM. Unmatched junction bases numbered 6, after V lost 6 bases and J lost 2 bases. The CDR3 region has the DNA TGTGCCAGCAGGACCGGGACTAGCGGTACCTACGAGCAGTACTTC. It translates to CASRTGTSGTYEQYF.

This clonotype appeared many times. The CDR3 DNA follows: TGTGCCAGCTCACCATCTAAAGAGACCCAGTACTTC. This encodes CASSPSKETQYF. The rearrangement joins TRBV18 to TRBJ2-5; the D is unclear. The germline CDR1 and CDR2 sequences are KGHSH and LQKENI. This CDR3 region has 12 residues. Trimming left V 2 bases short and J 3 bases short, with 4 bases between. The entire variable domain, with the rest obtained from reference TRBV18 and TRBJ2-5, is as follows: NAGVMQNPRHLVRRRGQEARLRCSPMKGHSHVYWYRQLPEEGLKFMVYLQKENIIDESGMPKERFSAEFPKEGPSILRIQQVVRGDSAAYFCASSPSKETQYFGPGTRLLVL.

In this sample, this clonotype turned up a few times. The chain has TRBV27 and TRBJ2-3; D remains ambiguous. Per the germline V gene, CDR1 is MNHEY and CDR2 is SMNVEV (reference sequence). Deletions cut 9 bases from V and 3 bases from J, with 7 bases between. CDR3 length: 11 residues. The CDR3 sequence is CASKLTDTQYF. The CDR3, as DNA: TGTGCCAGTAAACTAACAGATACGCAGTATTTT.

The chain employs TRBV2 and TRBJ1-5, with TRBD1 identical over 9 bases. Germline-derived CDR1 and CDR2 are SNHLY and FYNNEI. The CDR3 has 18 amino acids. Here the CDR3 reads CTCCLEGRQGVIYQPQHF. The CDR3 DNA reads as TGTACCTGCTGTTTAGAGGGAAGACAGGGGGTTATTTATCAGCCCCAGCATTTT.